Sequencing of this T cell receptor beta chain was carried out in a study of Graves' ophthalmopathy and Graves' hyperthyroidism. The sample holds many counts of this clonotype. From RNA, the CDR3 regions of TCR beta chains were amplified and sequenced. First-round RT-PCR with HTBI primers preceded a second-round multiplex PCR. TCRdb ran MiXCR on the multiplex PCR reads and lists one entry per CDR3 protein. The sample lists about 1.1 million distinct CDR3 sequences; about 35% were seen once. Germline-derived CDR1 and CDR2 are MNHEY and SVGEGT. Trimming took 6 bases from V and 2 from J, leaving 11 bases between them. This CDR3 is 14 amino acids long.

The sequencing input was peripheral blood or thyroid tissue (not recorded which). This TCR derives from an adult man with Graves' hyperthyroidism. The chain recombines TRBV6-2 or TRBV6-3 with TRBJ1-5, with D unresolved. The CDR3 sequence is CASRLDSRNQPQHF. DNA for the CDR3: TGTGCCAGCAGATTGGATAGTCGCAATCAGCCCCAGCATTTT.